This TCR beta chain emerged from a study of regulatory T cells in long-lasting Graves disease. With iRepertoire HTBI primers and Arm-PCR of CDR3 regions, TCR beta libraries were built. MiXCR, applied by TCRdb to the multiplex PCR reads, yields one record per CDR3 protein. Here the sample spans hundreds of thousands of distinct CDR3 sequences, approximately 16% being singletons. This clonotype was seen ten or more times. The target antigen is unknown. The time point: newly diagnosed GD, antithyroid drugs for less than 3 months. The TCR library was made from RNA extracted from PBMCs. Study-wide points: Relative to newly diagnosed Graves' patients, persistent ones had lower TCR diversity.

From germline, CDR1 is SEHNR and CDR2 FQNEAQ (reference sequence). This CDR3 region has 14 residues. Trimming pared 3 bases from V and 2 bases from J, leaving 11 bases between. The same data also contributed to another study, on T cells in Graves' hyperthyroidism and ophthalmopathy. That investigation notes: During a first-round RT-PCR of the TCR CDR3, the HTBI primer set was used.

This receptor was taken from a woman aged 40-65 years with Graves disease. The genes are TRBV7-9 and TRBJ2-7; D is unclear. Source: peripheral blood mononuclear cells (PBMCs), taken at new diagnosis, from a patient treated with antithyroid drugs. The DNA of the CDR3 is TGTGCCAGCAGCTTGGGCGGCAGGCCCTACGAGCAGTACTTC. It codes for CASSLGGRPYEQYF.